The clone carrying this T cell receptor beta chain turned up a few times. V gave up 4 bases and J gave up 3 bases, with 13 bases separating them. There are 14 residues in the CDR3. The V gene's germline CDR1 is LGHNA and CDR2 YSLEER. The data stem from a study of control samples from healthy donors and cancer patients. Using immunoSEQ multiplex PCR, the repertoire was profiled, and TCRdb retains in-frame clones only, with some absent. The repertoire holds 70,000 to 90,000 clones, with roughly 92% as singletons. The chain links TRBV4-3 to TRBJ2-7; D gene uncertain. The TCR originated in a woman aged 35 to 49 in good health. The sample consisted of blood. CDR3 sequence reads: CASSPTRGDYEQYF. As DNA, the CDR3 is TGCGCCAGCAGCCCGACCAGAGGAGACTACGAGCAGTACTTC.